The 14 T cell receptor beta chains below were found in one sample sequenced in a study of blood T cells in healthy people across ages. The use of a sample-barcoded 5' primer and a J-beta primer mix characterized a second PCR of roughly 6 to 11 cycles. TCRdb re-called the 5' RACE reads with MiXCR, one entry per CDR3 protein. Altogether about 760,000 distinct CDR3 sequences are present, around three fifths being singletons, with the ten largest covering around 24%. The sequenced material came from blood. The source is a middle-aged man in good health.

This chain connects TRBV27 to TRBJ2-1; D possibly corresponds to TRBD2 (5 bases). V lost 3 bases, J lost 9 bases, and 6 bases lay in between. The CDR3 runs 11 residues. CDR1 is MNHEY and CDR2 is SMNVEV in the germline V gene (reference sequence). The CDR3, as DNA: TGTGCCAGCAGTTTTGGGAGTGAGCAGTTCTTC. It specifies CASSFGSEQFF.

This clonotype has more than one count but fewer than ten. The chain joins TRBV25-1 to TRBJ1-4; TRBD1 is a possible D gene (5 bases). Germline-derived CDR1 and CDR2 are MGHDK and SYGVNS. V shed 4 bases and J shed 12 bases, with 18 bases lying between them. The CDR3 contains 14 residues. CDR3 nucleotide sequence: TGTGCCAGCAGTGTTGGGACGGACCTTGGGGAACTGTTTTTT. Encoded protein: CASSVGTDLGELFF. Together with reference TRBV25-1 and TRBJ1-4, the CDR3 gives the full variable domain: EADIYQTPRYLVIGTGKKITLECSQTMGHDKMYWYQQDPGMELHLIHYSYGVNSTEKGDLSSESTVSRIRTEHFPLTLESARPSHTSQYLCASSVGTDLGELFFGSGTQLSVL.

With regard to this clonotype: A junction boundary mismatches the germline segment, possibly from a read error. The gene calls are TRBV28 and TRBJ2-3, with D perhaps TRBD2 (6 bases). This CDR3 is built from 13 residues. The germline V gene has CDR1 MDHEN and CDR2 SYDVKM. The CDR3 DNA reads as TGTGCCAGCAGTTCCGGGAGCCCAGATATGCAGTATTTT. This codes for CASSSGSPDMQYF. The whole variable domain, remainder taken from reference TRBV28 and TRBJ2-3, is DVKVTQSSRYLVKRTGEKVFLECVQDMDHENMFWYRQDPGLGLRLIYFSYDVKMKEKGDIPEGYSVSREKKERFSLILESASTNQTSMYLCASSSGSPDMQYFGPGTRLTVL.

This chain links TRBV4-3 with TRBJ2-4; D is uncertain. The DNA end lines up better with TRBJ2-7; the J call may be wrong. From germline, CDR1 is LGHNA and CDR2 YSLEER. This CDR3 contains 18 residues. This chain's CDR3 is CASSQDRSTGTLPLEQYF. The CDR3 bases are TGCGCCAGCAGCCAAGATCGGTCAACGGGTACCCTACCCCTCGAGCAGTACTTC.

The rearrangement uses TRBV20-1 and TRBJ1-5; D is perhaps TRBD1 (6 bases). V was cut by 6 bases and J by 5 bases, with 20 bases left in between. Germline CDR1 DFQATT, CDR2 SNEGSKA (reference sequence). CDR3 length: 15 amino acids. The chain's CDR3 is CSAGTPIRSDQPQHF. As DNA, the CDR3 is TGCAGTGCCGGGACACCGATCCGAAGCGATCAGCCCCAGCATTTT.

This chain connects TRBV29-1 to TRBJ1-4, with D maybe TRBD1 (6 bases). Between the trimmed V and J ends, which lost 5 bases and 5 bases, there was a span of 15 bases. The CDR3 has 14 amino acids. Germline lookup yields CDR1 SQVTM and CDR2 ANQGSEA. The CDR3 region has the DNA TGCAGCGTTATCCCCCACAGGGAAAATGAAAAACTGTTTTTT. Translation: CSVIPHRENEKLFF.

This clonotype showed up just a few times. This sequence joins TRBV10-3 and TRBJ2-7; 8 bases agree with TRBD1. Per the germline V gene, CDR1 is ENHRY and CDR2 is SYGVKD. V was clipped by 8 bases and J by 4 bases; unmatched bases: 10. The CDR3 has 14 amino acids. The CDR3: CAIGTGTGDYEQYF. The CDR3 region has the DNA TGTGCCATCGGAACCGGGACAGGTGATTACGAGCAGTACTTC.

The sample holds a few counts of this clonotype. The CDR3 nucleotides read TGTGCCAGCAGCTTATTAACGTGGGGACAAGAGACCCAGTACTTC. Protein: CASSLLTWGQETQYF. This chain uses TRBV7-2 with TRBJ2-5; no clear D gene. V lost 2 bases and J 2 bases, leaving 12 bases between the germline ends. Germline lookup yields CDR1 SGHTA and CDR2 FQGNSA. The CDR3 has 15 residues.

The chain uses TRBV5-1 and TRBJ2-6; D might be TRBD1 (5 bases). The CDR3 has 18 amino acids. V shed 0 bases and J shed 1 base, with 14 bases lying between them. Germline V CDR1 and CDR2: SGHRS, YFSETQ. CDR3 loop: CASSLGQPLTSGANVLTF. CDR3 nucleotides: TGCGCCAGCAGCTTGGGACAGCCACTTACGTCTGGGGCCAACGTCCTGACTTTC.

This chain uses TRBV4-2 with TRBJ2-7, with D uncertain. The CDR3 totals 13 residues. Germline CDR1 LGHNA, CDR2 YNFKEQ. V lost 0 bases, J lost 4 bases, and 7 bases lay in between. The CDR3 sequence: CASSQDRVYEQYF. The CDR3 coding sequence is TGTGCCAGCAGCCAAGACCGAGTGTACGAGCAGTACTTC.

This clonotype was counted only a few times. V usage is TRBV28 and J usage is TRBJ2-7; 11 bases agree with TRBD1. The trim removed 7 bases at V and 3 bases at J, leaving 8 bases unmatched. The CDR3 length is 15 residues. Germline CDR1 and CDR2: MDHEN and SYDVKM. The CDR3 is CASTPSGTGGYEQYF. The DNA for the CDR3 is TGTGCCAGCACCCCCTCAGGGACAGGGGGCTACGAGCAGTACTTC. Full variable domain (rest looked up from reference TRBV28 and TRBJ2-7): DVKVTQSSRYLVKRTGEKVFLECVQDMDHENMFWYRQDPGLGLRLIYFSYDVKMKEKGDIPEGYSVSREKKERFSLILESASTNQTSMYLCASTPSGTGGYEQYFGPGTRLTVT.

The chain couples TRBV29-1 to TRBJ2-7, with D tentatively TRBD1 or TRBD2 (7 bases each). The J call may not be correct, given that the DNA end is closer to TRBJ2-5. This CDR3 is 14 amino acids long. CDR1 and CDR2 from the germline V gene are SQVTM and ANQGSEA. The CDR3 DNA reads TGCAGCGTTCCCCAGGGGGGGCGCGAAGAGACCCAGTACTTC. It codes for CSVPQGGREETQYF.

This sequence joins TRBV5-1 and TRBJ2-7; 8 nucleotides match TRBD1. With 0 bases clipped from V and 7 bases from J, the junction kept 12 bases outside the gene matches. CDR1 is SGHRS, CDR2 YFSETQ, per germline. This CDR3 comprises 16 residues. The CDR3 spells CASSLDRGVVGGEQYF. The CDR3 nucleotides read TGCGCCAGCAGCTTGGACAGGGGGGTCGTTGGTGGTGAGCAGTACTTC.

J is TRBJ2-5 and V is TRBV7-3, with 9 nucleotides matching TRBD1. V lost 5 bases and J lost 7; bases outside the gene matches: 8. This CDR3 spans 14 amino acids. The germline V gene encodes CDR1 SGHTA and CDR2 FQGTGA. CDR3 DNA sequence: TGTGCCAGCAGCCTGGACAGGGGCGGAGGGACCCAGTACTTC. Amino acid sequence: CASSLDRGGGTQYF.